This T cell receptor (beta chain) was recovered during a study of CD8+ T cells in alopecia areata. Study-wide background: Those treated were given oral tofacitinib at 5 to 10 mg twice daily.

Germline V gene sequence: CDR1 MNHEY, CDR2 SMNVEV (reference sequence). With 5 bases removed from V and 1 base from J, the gap between germline ends came to 8 bases. The CDR3 length is 13 residues. Whole-study results and caveats: Compared with mice, patients displayed less clear TCR sharing, possibly for HLA-related reasons. Affected scalp, especially in alopecia totalis/universalis, had a higher clonality than normal scalp did.

A word on this clone: Its antigen is unidentified.

Peripheral blood and lesional scalp punch biopsies were taken from alopecia areata patients. Extracted from the samples, RNA was reverse transcribed into cDNA to serve as the sequencing template. TCRdb's copy holds only in-frame clones and misses some; the assay was immunoSEQ multiplex PCR. The table includes hundreds of thousands of clones, 57% detected once. The receptor's source is a human donor with alopecia areata. The rearrangement links TRBV27 to TRBJ1-1; D is ambiguous. The input for sequencing was CD4+ T cells sorted from blood, taken at week 0. The CDR3 loop reads CASSSRTNTEAFF. For the CDR3, the DNA is TGTGCCAGCAGTAGCAGGACGAACACTGAAGCTTTCTTT.